This T cell receptor (beta chain) was identified during a study of shared clonotypes between healthy human individuals. Study background: A donor's plate count was three for CD4 naive and three for CD4 memory; CD8 naive had two and CD8 memory one. Study results and caveats: Estimated clonotype richness was generally higher in naive than memory subsets. Non-shared clonotypes displayed generation probabilities falling below those of clonotypes present in all four donors.

In the naive CD8 group, cells lacked CD45RO and were positively selected for CCR7, so terminally differentiated effector memory CD45RA+ cells were left out. The study drew all its donors from Caucasian adults living in Nashville, Tennessee. The protocol was immunoSEQ multiplex PCR, while the TCRdb copy is restricted to in-frame clones and leaves out a portion. The table has 1.5 million to 2.5 million clones, less than 95% seen once. With regard to this clone: Its antigen remains unknown.

This CDR3 has 14 amino acids. CDR1 MDHEN and CDR2 SYDVKM come from the germline V gene. Trimming removed 5 bases from V and 7 bases from J, with 18 bases in between. The genes are TRBV28 and TRBJ2-7; tentative D call: TRBD2 (6 bases). The receptor comes from a man in his late teens or twenties in good health. Sequenced input: naive CD8+ T cells sorted from blood. CDR3 nucleotides: TGTGCCAGCAGTACCCTTTCGGGGGAAGGGGAGCAGTACTTC. This sequence encodes CASSTLSGEGEQYF.